Below are 3 T cell receptor beta chains sequenced from a single sample in a study of blood T cell repertoires in COVID-19. Measured with immunoSEQ multiplex PCR; TCRdb has only the in-frame clones, and not every one. The sample contains roughly 120,000 clones, 90% to 95% of which appear only once. The sample consisted of peripheral blood. The receptors here all came from a man between 50 and 59 years old with COVID-19, enrolled during active disease.

V usage is TRBV27 and J usage is TRBJ2-1; 9 nucleotides align to TRBD1. Germline trimming cut 7 bases from V and 8 bases from J; bases unmatched to any gene: 12. The CDR3 extends over 15 amino acids. The V gene's germline CDR1 is MNHEY and CDR2 SMNVEV (reference sequence). CDR3 amino acids: CASIPGTGSGDEQFF. CDR3 bases: TGTGCCAGCATCCCCGGGACAGGGTCTGGCGATGAGCAGTTCTTC.

This chain links TRBV11-3 with TRBJ2-7, with 7 nucleotides matching TRBD2. The junction had 13 bases not matched to a gene; V was cut back by 9 bases and J by 5 bases. CDR1 is SGHNT and CDR2 is YENEEA in the germline V gene. The length of the CDR3 is 14 residues. The CDR3 sequence: CARADAAGSDEQYV. The CDR3 DNA follows: TGTGCCAGAGCGGACGCAGCGGGATCGGACGAGCAGTACGTC.

The V and J genes are TRBV7-9 and TRBJ2-7, with 7 nucleotides matching TRBD1. From germline, CDR1 is SEHNR and CDR2 FQNEAQ (reference sequence). The CDR3 has 15 residues. Trimming took 5 bases from V and 2 from J; bases not matched to a gene: 9. CDR3 coding DNA: TGTGCCAGCAGCCCTGGGACAGTCAGGGCCTACGAGCAGTACGTC. Protein: CASSPGTVRAYEQYV.